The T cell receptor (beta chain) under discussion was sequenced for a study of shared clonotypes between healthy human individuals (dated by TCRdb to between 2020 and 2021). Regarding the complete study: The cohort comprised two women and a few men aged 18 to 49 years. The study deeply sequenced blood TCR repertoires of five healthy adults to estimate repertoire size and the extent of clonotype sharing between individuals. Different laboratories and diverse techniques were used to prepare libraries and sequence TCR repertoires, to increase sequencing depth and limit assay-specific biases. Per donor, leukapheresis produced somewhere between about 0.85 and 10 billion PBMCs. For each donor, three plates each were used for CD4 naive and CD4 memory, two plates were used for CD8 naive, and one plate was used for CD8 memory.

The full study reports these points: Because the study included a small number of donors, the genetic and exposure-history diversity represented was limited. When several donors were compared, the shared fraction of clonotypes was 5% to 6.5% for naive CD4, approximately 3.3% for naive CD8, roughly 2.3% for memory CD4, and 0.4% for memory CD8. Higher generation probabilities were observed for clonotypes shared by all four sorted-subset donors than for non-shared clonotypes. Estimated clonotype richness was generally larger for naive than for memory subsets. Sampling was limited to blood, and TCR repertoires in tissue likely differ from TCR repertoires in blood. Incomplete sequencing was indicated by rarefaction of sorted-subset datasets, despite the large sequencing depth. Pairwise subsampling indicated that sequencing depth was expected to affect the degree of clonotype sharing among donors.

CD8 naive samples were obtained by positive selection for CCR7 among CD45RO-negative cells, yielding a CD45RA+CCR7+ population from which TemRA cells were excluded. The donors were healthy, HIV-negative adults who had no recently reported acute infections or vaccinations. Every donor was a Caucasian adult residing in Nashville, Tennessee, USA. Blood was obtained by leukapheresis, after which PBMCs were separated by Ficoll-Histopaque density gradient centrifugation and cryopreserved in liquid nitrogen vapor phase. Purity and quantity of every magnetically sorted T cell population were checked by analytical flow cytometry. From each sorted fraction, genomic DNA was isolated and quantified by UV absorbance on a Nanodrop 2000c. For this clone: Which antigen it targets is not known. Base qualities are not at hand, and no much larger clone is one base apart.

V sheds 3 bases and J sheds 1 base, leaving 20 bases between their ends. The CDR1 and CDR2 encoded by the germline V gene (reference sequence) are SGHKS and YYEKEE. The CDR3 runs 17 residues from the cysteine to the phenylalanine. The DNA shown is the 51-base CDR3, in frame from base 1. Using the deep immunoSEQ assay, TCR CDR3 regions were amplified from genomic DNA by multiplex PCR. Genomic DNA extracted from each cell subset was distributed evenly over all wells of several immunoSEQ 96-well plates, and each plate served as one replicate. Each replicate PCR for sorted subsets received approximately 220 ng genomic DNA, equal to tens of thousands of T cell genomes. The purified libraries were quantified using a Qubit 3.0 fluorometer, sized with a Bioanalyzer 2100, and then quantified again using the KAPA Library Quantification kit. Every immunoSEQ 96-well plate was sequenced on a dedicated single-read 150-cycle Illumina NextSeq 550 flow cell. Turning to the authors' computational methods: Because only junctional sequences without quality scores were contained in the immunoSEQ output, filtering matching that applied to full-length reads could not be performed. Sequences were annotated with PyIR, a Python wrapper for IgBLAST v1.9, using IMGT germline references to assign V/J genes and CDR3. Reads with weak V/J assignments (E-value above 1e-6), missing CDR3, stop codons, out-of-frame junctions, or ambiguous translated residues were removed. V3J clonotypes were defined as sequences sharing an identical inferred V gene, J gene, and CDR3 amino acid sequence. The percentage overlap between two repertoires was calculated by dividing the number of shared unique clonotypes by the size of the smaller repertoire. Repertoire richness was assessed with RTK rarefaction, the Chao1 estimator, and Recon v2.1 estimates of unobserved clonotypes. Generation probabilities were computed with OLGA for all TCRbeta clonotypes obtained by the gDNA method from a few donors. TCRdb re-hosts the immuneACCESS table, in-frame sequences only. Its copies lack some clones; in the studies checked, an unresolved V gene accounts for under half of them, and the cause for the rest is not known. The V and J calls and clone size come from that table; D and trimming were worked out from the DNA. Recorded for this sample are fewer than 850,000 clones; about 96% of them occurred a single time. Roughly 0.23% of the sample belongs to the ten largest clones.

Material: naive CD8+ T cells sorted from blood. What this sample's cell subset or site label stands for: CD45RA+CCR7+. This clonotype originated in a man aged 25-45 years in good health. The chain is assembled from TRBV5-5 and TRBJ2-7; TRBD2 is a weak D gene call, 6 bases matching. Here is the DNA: TGTGCCAGCAGCTACTATCCCCAGGGACTGATTTCCTACGAGCAGTACTTC. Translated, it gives CASSYYPQGLISYEQYF.